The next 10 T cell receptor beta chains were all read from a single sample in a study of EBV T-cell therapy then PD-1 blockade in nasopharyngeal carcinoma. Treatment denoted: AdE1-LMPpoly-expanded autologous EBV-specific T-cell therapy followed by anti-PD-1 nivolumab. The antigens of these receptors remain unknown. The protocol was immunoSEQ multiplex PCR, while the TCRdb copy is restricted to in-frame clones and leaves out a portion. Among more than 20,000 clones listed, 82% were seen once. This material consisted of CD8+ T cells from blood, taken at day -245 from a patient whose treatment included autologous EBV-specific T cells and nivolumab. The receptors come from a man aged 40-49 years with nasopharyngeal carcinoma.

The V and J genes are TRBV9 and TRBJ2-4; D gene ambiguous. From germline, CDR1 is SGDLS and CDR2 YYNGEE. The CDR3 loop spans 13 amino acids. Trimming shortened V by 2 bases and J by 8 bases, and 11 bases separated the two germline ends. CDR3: CASSVNDWDIQYF. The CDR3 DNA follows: TGTGCCAGCAGCGTTAACGACTGGGACATTCAGTACTTC.

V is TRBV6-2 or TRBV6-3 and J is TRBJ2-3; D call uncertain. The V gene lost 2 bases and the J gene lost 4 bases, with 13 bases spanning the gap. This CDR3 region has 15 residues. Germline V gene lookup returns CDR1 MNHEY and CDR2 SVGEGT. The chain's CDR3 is CASSYMAEPPDTQYF. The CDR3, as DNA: TGTGCCAGCAGTTACATGGCGGAGCCCCCAGATACGCAGTATTTT.

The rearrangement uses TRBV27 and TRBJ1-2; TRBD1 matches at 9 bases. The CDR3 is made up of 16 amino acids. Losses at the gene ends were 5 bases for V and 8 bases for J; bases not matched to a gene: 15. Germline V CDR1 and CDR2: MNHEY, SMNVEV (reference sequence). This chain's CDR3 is CASSLYRGPHPSGYTF. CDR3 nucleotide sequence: TGTGCCAGCAGTCTTTACAGGGGGCCCCATCCTTCGGGCTACACCTTC.

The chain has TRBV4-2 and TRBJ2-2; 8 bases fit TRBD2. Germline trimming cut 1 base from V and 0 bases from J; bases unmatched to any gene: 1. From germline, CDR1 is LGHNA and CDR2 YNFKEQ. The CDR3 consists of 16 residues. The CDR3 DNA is TGTGCCAGCAGCCAAGTAGCGGGGACGAACACCGGGGAGCTGTTTTTT. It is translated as CASSQVAGTNTGELFF.

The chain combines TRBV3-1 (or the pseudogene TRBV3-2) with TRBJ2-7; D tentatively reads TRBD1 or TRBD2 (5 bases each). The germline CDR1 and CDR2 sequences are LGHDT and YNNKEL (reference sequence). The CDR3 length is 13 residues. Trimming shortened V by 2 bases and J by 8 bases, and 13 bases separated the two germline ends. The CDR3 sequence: CASSQIRGEQQYF. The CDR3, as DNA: TGTGCCAGCAGCCAAATACGAGGGGAACAGCAGTACTTC.

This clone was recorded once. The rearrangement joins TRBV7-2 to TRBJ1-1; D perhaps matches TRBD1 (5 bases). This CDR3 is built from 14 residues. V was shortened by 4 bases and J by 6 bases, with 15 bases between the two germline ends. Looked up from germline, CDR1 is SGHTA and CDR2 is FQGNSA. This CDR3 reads CASSYIRERAEAFF. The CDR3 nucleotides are TGTGCCAGCAGCTATATCAGGGAAAGGGCTGAAGCTTTCTTT.

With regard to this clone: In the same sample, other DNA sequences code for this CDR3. CDR3 coding DNA: TGTGCCAGCAGTTTTCGCCGGGGGAGGGGGGAGACCCAGTACTTC. This codes for CASSFRRGRGETQYF. V and J are TRBV28 and TRBJ2-5, with D possibly matching TRBD2 (7 bases). Per germline, CDR1 MDHEN and CDR2 SYDVKM. Trimming cost V 3 bases and J 5 bases, with 16 bases left between them. The CDR3 has 15 residues. Together with reference TRBV28 and TRBJ2-5, the CDR3 gives the full variable domain: DVKVTQSSRYLVKRTGEKVFLECVQDMDHENMFWYRQDPGLGLRLIYFSYDVKMKEKGDIPEGYSVSREKKERFSLILESASTNQTSMYLCASSFRRGRGETQYFGPGTRLLVL.

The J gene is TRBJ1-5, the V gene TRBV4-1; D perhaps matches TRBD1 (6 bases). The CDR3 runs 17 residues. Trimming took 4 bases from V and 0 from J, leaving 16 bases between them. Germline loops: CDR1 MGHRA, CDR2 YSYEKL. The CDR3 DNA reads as TGCGCCAGCAGCCGCATACCAACAGGGAATAGCAATCAGCCCCAGCATTTT. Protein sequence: CASSRIPTGNSNQPQHF.

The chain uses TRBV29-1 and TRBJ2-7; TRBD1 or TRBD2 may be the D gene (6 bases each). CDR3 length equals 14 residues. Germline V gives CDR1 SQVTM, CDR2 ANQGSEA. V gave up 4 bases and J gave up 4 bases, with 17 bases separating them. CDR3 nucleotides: TGCAGCGTTGTCATGGGGGGCTTTCCGTACGAGCAGTACTTC. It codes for CSVVMGGFPYEQYF.

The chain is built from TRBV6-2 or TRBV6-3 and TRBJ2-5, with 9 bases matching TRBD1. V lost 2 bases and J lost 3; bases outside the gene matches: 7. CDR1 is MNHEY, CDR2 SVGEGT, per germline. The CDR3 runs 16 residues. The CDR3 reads CASSYLWTGEEETQYF. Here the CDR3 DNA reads TGTGCCAGCAGTTACCTGTGGACAGGGGAGGAAGAGACCCAGTACTTC.